The 32 T cell receptor beta chains presented below share a single source sample, sequenced in a study of blood T cells in healthy people across ages. It was with a sample-barcoded 5' primer and a J-beta primer mix that a second PCR of roughly 7 to 12 cycles was run. TCRdb processed the 5' RACE reads anew with MiXCR; each CDR3 protein has one entry. The repertoire holds about 1 million distinct CDR3 sequences, with 35% to 50% as singletons. Sequences were obtained from blood. The receptors originated from a woman aged 60-75 years in good health.

This clonotype showed up just a few times. This chain links TRBV21-1 with TRBJ2-5. TRBV21-1 counts as a pseudogene. CDR3 size: 16 residues. The CDR3 sequence: CASSKGTTDWQETQYF. CDR3 DNA sequence: TGTGCCAGCAGCAAAGGGACCACTGACTGGCAAGAGACCCAGTACTTC.

The CDR3 nucleotides are TGTGCCAGCAGCCAAGATGGAGGGTCTAGGAACATTCAGTACTTC. It yields the protein CASSQDGGSRNIQYF. The V gene is TRBV14, the J gene TRBJ2-4, with D possibly matching TRBD2 (6 bases). CDR1 SGHDN and CDR2 FVKESK come from the germline V gene. The length of the CDR3 is 15 residues. V lost 0 bases, J lost 7 bases, and 13 bases lay in between.

Notes on this clonotype: One end of the junction fails to match germline, which may point to a read error. This chain connects TRBV5-1 to TRBJ2-5, with TRBD1 matching 9 bases. The CDR3 is made up of 16 amino acids. Germline V gene lookup returns CDR1 SGHRS and CDR2 YFSETQ. The CDR3 DNA sequence: TGCGCCAGCAGCGACCGGGACAGGGTTTCCGAAGAGACCCGGTACTTC. Its translation: CASSDRDRVSEETRYF. The variable domain in full, completed from reference TRBV5-1 and TRBJ2-5, reads KAGVTQTPRYLIKTRGQQVTLSCSPISGHRSVSWYQQTPGQGLQFLFEYFSETQRNKGNFPGRFSGRQFSNSRSEMNVSTLELGDSALYLCASSDRDRVSEETRYFGPGTRLLVL.

This clonotype was seen more than once but under ten times. A single base separates this from a much larger clone, so it may be a read error. This rearrangement joins TRBV5-1 to TRBJ2-1; D ambiguous. The J call is in doubt because the DNA end fits TRBJ2-7 better. The CDR3 has 16 residues. Germline-derived CDR1 and CDR2 are SGHRS and YFSETQ. CDR3 amino acids: CASSLDPADSYNEQYF. CDR3 coding DNA: TGCGCCAGCAGCTTGGACCCGGCCGACTCCTACAATGAGCAGTACTTC.

The sample holds a few counts of this clonotype. The chain recombines TRBV10-3 with TRBJ2-3, with 7 bases matching TRBD1. Germline trimming cut 9 bases from V and 0 bases from J; bases unmatched to any gene: 3. The CDR3 extends over 13 amino acids. Germline CDR1 and CDR2: ENHRY and SYGVKD. CDR3 nucleotides: TGTGCCATTCGGGACAGCAGCACAGATACGCAGTATTTT. This codes for CAIRDSSTDTQYF.

The rearrangement uses TRBV7-8 and TRBJ2-7, with 10 nucleotides matching TRBD1. CDR3 length: 18 amino acids. The V gene's germline CDR1 is SGHVS and CDR2 FQNEAQ. Trimming at V came to 5 bases and at J to 2 bases, leaving 15 bases not matched to a gene. The CDR3 sequence: CASSMDRGAFGPTYEQYF. Here the CDR3 DNA reads TGTGCCAGCAGCATGGACAGGGGGGCTTTTGGGCCAACCTACGAGCAGTACTTC. Full variable domain (outside the CDR3, taken from reference TRBV7-8 and TRBJ2-7): GAGVSQSPRYKVAKRGQDVALRCDPISGHVSLFWYQQALGQGPEFLTYFQNEAQLDKSGLPSDRFFAERPEGSVSTLKIQRTQQEDSAVYLCASSMDRGAFGPTYEQYFGPGTRLTVT.

This clonotype was seen ten or more times. A read error may produce the germline difference seen at one junction end. The CDR3 region has the DNA TGTGCCAGCAGCCAAGATCTGGAAGAGACCCAGTACTTC. This encodes CASSQDLEETQYF. The chain uses TRBV4-1 and TRBJ2-5; D is unresolved. This CDR3 spans 13 amino acids. Germline lookup yields CDR1 MGHRA and CDR2 YSYEKL.

This clonotype was recorded only once. V is TRBV2 and J is TRBJ2-1, with 9 bases identical to TRBD2. The V gene's germline CDR1 is SNHLY and CDR2 FYNNEI. The junction had 7 bases not matched to a gene; V was cut back by 1 base and J by 9 bases. The CDR3 spans 15 residues. CDR3 nucleotides: TGTGCCAGCAGTGAAGGGGTAGCGGGAGTGCGTGAGCAGTTCTTC. Its translation is CASSEGVAGVREQFF. Full variable domain (outside the CDR3, taken from reference TRBV2 and TRBJ2-1): EPEVTQTPSHQVTQMGQEVILRCVPISNHLYFYWYRQILGQKVEFLVSFYNNEISEKSEIFDDQFSVERPDGSNFTLKIRSTKLEDSAMYFCASSEGVAGVREQFFGPGTRLTVL.

This clonotype was detected a few times. This chain uses TRBV7-2 with TRBJ1-4; TRBD1 is a possible D gene (5 bases). The CDR3 is 13 residues long. CDR1 is SGHTA and CDR2 is FQGNSA in the germline V gene. V lost 3 bases, J lost 7 bases, and 9 bases lay in between. The CDR3 here is CASSLVGGEKLFF. DNA for the CDR3: TGTGCCAGCAGCTTGGTGGGGGGTGAAAAACTGTTTTTT.

In its sample, this clonotype was seen a few times. V is TRBV25-1 and J is TRBJ2-5, with D maybe TRBD1 (5 bases). The DNA end favors TRBJ2-7, so the J call may be wrong. The V gene's germline CDR1 is MGHDK and CDR2 SYGVNS. This CDR3 is built from 13 residues. CDR3 DNA sequence: TGTGCCAGCAGTGAACCCAGGGTAGACGAGCAGTACTTC. Amino acid sequence: CASSEPRVDEQYF.

The chain is built from TRBV11-1 and TRBJ2-1; D is possibly TRBD1 (5 bases). CDR1 and CDR2 from the germline V gene are SGHAT and FQDESV (reference sequence). V was trimmed by 3 bases and J by 4 bases, leaving 13 bases between them. CDR3 length: 15 amino acids. The chain's CDR3 is CASSFDGAQYNEQFF. CDR3 nucleotide sequence: TGTGCCAGCAGCTTTGATGGGGCACAATACAATGAGCAGTTCTTC.

The chain uses TRBV3-1 and TRBJ2-5, with D unclear. The CDR3 is 15 residues long. Deletions cut 2 bases from V and 5 bases from J, with 15 bases between. Per germline, CDR1 LGHDT and CDR2 YNNKEL (reference sequence). The CDR3 here is CASSQNHLSMETQYF. CDR3 coding DNA: TGTGCCAGCAGCCAAAACCACCTTAGCATGGAGACCCAGTACTTC.

This clonotype appeared a few times. The chain carries TRBV29-1 and TRBJ2-1; D call uncertain. This CDR3 comprises 11 residues. V lost 4 bases to trimming and J lost 9 bases, with 10 bases between them. Germline CDR1 reads SQVTM; CDR2 reads ANQGSEA. The CDR3, as DNA: TGCAGCGTTGGGGAAGCAAGTGAGCAGTTCTTC. This translates into CSVGEASEQFF.

This clonotype was counted a few times. The chain carries TRBV7-3 and TRBJ1-2; tentative D call: TRBD1 (6 bases). The length of the CDR3 is 14 residues. V was shortened by 5 bases and J by 4 bases, with 14 bases between the two germline ends. Germline V gene data show CDR1 as SGHTA and CDR2 as FQGTGA. The CDR3 DNA reads TGTGCCAGCAGCGAAAGGGGGGGCTCCTATGGCTACACCTTC. This sequence encodes CASSERGGSYGYTF.

In regard to this clonotype: A read error may account for a junction end that differs from germline. The CDR3 bases are TGTGCCAGCAGTCTATACAGGGACAATGCGCAGTTCTTC. As protein: CASSLYRDNAQFF. The gene calls are TRBV28 and TRBJ2-1; D is possibly TRBD1 (6 bases). This CDR3 has 13 amino acids. The germline V gene has CDR1 MDHEN and CDR2 SYDVKM.

This chain links TRBV28 with TRBJ2-4; D gene uncertain. With the DNA end fitting TRBJ2-7 better, the J assignment may be wrong. This CDR3 region has 15 residues. Germline-derived CDR1 and CDR2 are MDHEN and SYDVKM. The CDR3 nucleotides are TGTGCCAGCAGTGGCTTCGGCGTAGGTACTTACGAGCAGTACTTC. Amino acid sequence: CASSGFGVGTYEQYF.

This clonotype was observed a handful of times. The chain has TRBV25-1 and TRBJ1-6; possible D gene TRBD1, 5 bases. Germline CDR1 and CDR2: MGHDK and SYGVNS. With 3 bases removed from V and 5 bases from J, the gap between germline ends came to 8 bases. The CDR3 contains 14 residues. CDR3 DNA sequence: TGTGCCAGCAGTGAGTCGACAGATAATTCACCCCTCCACTTT. It is translated as CASSESTDNSPLHF.

This clonotype was detected only a few times. The chain couples TRBV29-1 to TRBJ1-2; D remains unclear. Trimming shortened V by 4 bases and J by 4 bases, and 7 bases separated the two germline ends. This CDR3 is built from 11 residues. Germline lookup yields CDR1 SQVTM and CDR2 ANQGSEA. This CDR3 is CSVGGSYGYTF. The CDR3 DNA is TGCAGCGTTGGTGGGTCCTATGGCTACACCTTC. Using reference TRBV29-1 and TRBJ1-2 for the parts outside the CDR3, the full variable domain is SAVISQKPSRDICQRGTSLTIQCQVDSQVTMMFWYRQQPGQSLTLIATANQGSEATYESGFVIDKFPISRPNLTFSTLTVSNMSPEDSSIYLCSVGGSYGYTFGSGTRLTVV.

This clonotype was seen a few times. V is TRBV28 and J is TRBJ2-7, with D unresolved. In germline, CDR1 is MDHEN, CDR2 SYDVKM. The CDR3 sequence is 14 residues long. The ends were cut back, 3 bases at V and 3 bases at J, with 12 bases in the middle. The chain's CDR3 is CASSFTRKNYEQYF. DNA of the CDR3: TGTGCCAGCAGTTTTACCAGGAAGAACTACGAGCAGTACTTC.

This clonotype showed up just a few times. The V gene is TRBV5-1, the J gene TRBJ2-7; D possibly uses TRBD1 or TRBD2 (5 bases each). The length of the CDR3 is 15 residues. Trimming took off 4 bases at V and 3 bases at J, with 17 bases between the two ends. The germline CDR1 and CDR2 sequences are SGHRS and YFSETQ. CDR3 coding DNA: TGCGCCAGCAGCCCCCGGGACCCCACAATCTACGAGCAGTACTTC. The encoded protein is CASSPRDPTIYEQYF.

The rearrangement joins TRBV7-2 to TRBJ1-1; D is undetermined. CDR3 length equals 20 residues. The V gene's germline CDR1 is SGHTA and CDR2 FQGNSA. Trimming took off 4 bases at V and 4 bases at J, with 31 bases between the two ends. In nucleotides, the CDR3 is TGTGCCAGCAGCTCACCCCCCACCGCGACAAAACCCAAGAGAAGCACTGAAGCTTTCTTT. It codes for CASSSPPTATKPKRSTEAFF.

About this clonotype: One end of the junction is discordant with germline, which a read error may explain. The CDR3 DNA is TGTGCCAGCATCGTAGCTACGGGGGGGAGCTCCTACAATGAGCAGTTCTTC. This translates into CASIVATGGSSYNEQFF. The chain carries TRBV9 and TRBJ2-1, with 8 bases that match TRBD2. The CDR3 extends over 17 amino acids. CDR1 is SGDLS, CDR2 YYNGEE, per germline.

This clonotype was observed a few times. The genes are TRBV7-9 and TRBJ2-7; D possibly uses TRBD1 or TRBD2 (5 bases each). Trimming took 5 bases from V and 5 from J, leaving 16 bases between them. Germline V gene data show CDR1 as SEHNR and CDR2 as FQNEAQ (reference sequence). The CDR3 length is 14 residues. CDR3 sequence reads: CASSQVGALDEQYF. The DNA of the CDR3 is TGTGCCAGCAGCCAGGTCGGGGCTTTGGACGAGCAGTACTTC.

The chain has TRBV6-1 and TRBJ1-1; possible D gene TRBD1, 5 bases. Germline values: CDR1 MNHNS, CDR2 SASEGT. CDR3 size: 11 residues. Trimming shortened V by 6 bases and J by 4 bases, and 6 bases separated the two germline ends. Here the CDR3 DNA reads TGTGCCAGCAGGGGACCCACTGAAGCTTTCTTT. It specifies CASRGPTEAFF.

A few counts support this clonotype. The chain joins TRBV15 to TRBJ2-2; D is undetermined. Looked up from germline, CDR1 is LNHNV and CDR2 is YYDKDF (reference sequence). Trimming stripped 5 bases from V and 3 bases from J, with 7 bases between. CDR3 length: 13 residues. CDR3 in DNA: TGTGCCACCAGCGTAACATACACCGGGGAGCTGTTTTTT. Its protein product is CATSVTYTGELFF.

The chain's CDR3 is CARGGFRGEQYF. The CDR3 bases are TGTGCCAGGGGGGGTTTCCGGGGAGAGCAGTACTTC. The chain has TRBV2 and TRBJ2-5; D might be TRBD2 (6 bases). V was shortened by 9 bases and J by 11 bases, with 19 bases between the two germline ends. Germline-derived CDR1 and CDR2 are SNHLY and FYNNEI. The CDR3 is made up of 12 amino acids.

The CDR3 is CASSLGGPAIELFF. CDR3 bases: TGTGCCAGCAGCTTGGGGGGACCTGCGATCGAACTGTTTTTT. The gene calls are TRBV7-2 and TRBJ1-4; D possibly corresponds to TRBD1 (5 bases). V was cut by 3 bases and J by 12 bases, with 17 bases left in between. The CDR3 sequence is 14 residues long. In germline, CDR1 is SGHTA, CDR2 FQGNSA.

The chain is built from TRBV21-1 and TRBJ2-5; TRBD1 is taken as the D call from the table, unchecked against the DNA. TRBV21-1 has pseudogene status. The CDR3 consists of 15 residues. The CDR3 DNA reads as TGTGCCAGCAGCAAATTGGGGACAGGGGACGAGACCCAGTACTTC. Amino acid sequence: CASSKLGTGDETQYF.

This clonotype was recorded a few times. The CDR3 coding sequence is TGTGCCACCAGTGACGCGGGACGGTCCTACGAGCAGTACTTC. Its translation is CATSDAGRSYEQYF. This rearrangement joins TRBV24-1 to TRBJ2-7, with D possibly TRBD2 on 6 matching bases. Between the trimmed V and J ends, which lost 4 bases and 1 base, there was a span of 10 bases. Germline CDR1 KGHDR, CDR2 SFDVKD. The CDR3 runs to 14 residues.

V usage is TRBV7-8 and J usage is TRBJ2-7, with 10 bases identical to TRBD2. Trimming at V came to 6 bases and at J to 6 bases, leaving 8 bases not matched to a gene. The CDR3 is 14 amino acids. Germline V CDR1 and CDR2: SGHVS, FQNEAQ. The CDR3 region has the DNA TGTGCCAGCAGTCCCACCATAGCGGGAGGCGAGCAGTACTTC. Its protein is CASSPTIAGGEQYF.

This clonotype was seen only a few times. J is TRBJ2-5 and V is TRBV9, with D unresolved. This CDR3 contains 15 residues. V lost 4 bases, J lost 0 bases, and 13 bases lay in between. Germline CDR1 SGDLS, CDR2 YYNGEE. The CDR3 region has the DNA TGTGCCAGCAGCTCCCCGATGTGGAACCAAGAGACCCAGTACTTC. Translation gives CASSSPMWNQETQYF.

This rearrangement joins TRBV16 to TRBJ1-1; no clear D gene. This CDR3 spans 12 amino acids. CDR1 and CDR2 (germline): KGHSY, FQNENV. The V gene lost 1 base and the J gene lost 7 bases, with 7 bases spanning the gap. DNA of the CDR3: TGTGCCAGCAGCCAATTGGCAGATGAAGCTTTCTTT. This sequence encodes CASSQLADEAFF.